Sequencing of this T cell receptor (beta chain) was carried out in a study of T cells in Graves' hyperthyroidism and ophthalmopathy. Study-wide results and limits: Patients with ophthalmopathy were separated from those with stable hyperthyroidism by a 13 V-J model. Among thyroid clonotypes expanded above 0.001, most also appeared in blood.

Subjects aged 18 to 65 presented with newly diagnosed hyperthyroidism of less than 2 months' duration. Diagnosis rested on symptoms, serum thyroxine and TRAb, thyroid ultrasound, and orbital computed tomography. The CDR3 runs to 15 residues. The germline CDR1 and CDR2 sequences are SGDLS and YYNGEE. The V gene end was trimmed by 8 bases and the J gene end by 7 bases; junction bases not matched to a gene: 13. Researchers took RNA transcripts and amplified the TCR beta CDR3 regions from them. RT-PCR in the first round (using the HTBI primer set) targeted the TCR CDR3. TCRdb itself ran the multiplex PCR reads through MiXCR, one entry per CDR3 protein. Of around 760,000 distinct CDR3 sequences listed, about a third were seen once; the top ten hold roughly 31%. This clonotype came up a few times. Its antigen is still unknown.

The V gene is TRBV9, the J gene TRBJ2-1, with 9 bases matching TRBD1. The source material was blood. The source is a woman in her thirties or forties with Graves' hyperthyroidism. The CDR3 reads CASDPGTGLRNEQFF. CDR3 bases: TGTGCCAGTGACCCCGGGACAGGGCTGCGGAATGAGCAGTTCTTC.